This T cell receptor (beta chain) appears in the sequencing data of a study of T cell clonotyping in hematopoietic cell transplantation. This clone qualifies as medium-sized (0.01 to 0.1%). Its antigen is as yet unknown. Produced via immunoSEQ multiplex PCR; TCRdb's table is partial and in-frame only. The top ten hold roughly 15% of the sample, which has 10,000 to 14,000 clones, 80% to 90% seen once. Broader study findings: Higher Inverse Simpson Index values in graft donor and pretransplant recipient predicted broader posttransplant TCR diversity. Recipient TCR diversity dropped after transplant; expanded clonotypes rose from day 30 to 180.

Blood collection times were about day -28 and days 30, 100, 180 posttransplant. This CDR3 has 12 residues. Germline-derived CDR1 and CDR2 are MDHEN and SYDVKM. The V end lost 6 bases, the J end lost 2 bases, and 8 bases lay between the germline ends. The rearrangement links TRBV28 to TRBJ2-7; the D gene could be TRBD1 or TRBD2 (5 bases each). The receptor was isolated from a female patient in her 60s who had an allogeneic stem cell transplant from an unrelated donor, so the T cells may come from the graft donor. Some clones in this sample may be carry-over from other donors' samples. This material consisted of PBMCs, taken 100 days after allogeneic stem cell transplant. The CDR3 sequence is CASSQGPYEQYF. The CDR3 nucleotides are TGTGCCAGCAGCCAGGGACCCTACGAGCAGTACTTC.